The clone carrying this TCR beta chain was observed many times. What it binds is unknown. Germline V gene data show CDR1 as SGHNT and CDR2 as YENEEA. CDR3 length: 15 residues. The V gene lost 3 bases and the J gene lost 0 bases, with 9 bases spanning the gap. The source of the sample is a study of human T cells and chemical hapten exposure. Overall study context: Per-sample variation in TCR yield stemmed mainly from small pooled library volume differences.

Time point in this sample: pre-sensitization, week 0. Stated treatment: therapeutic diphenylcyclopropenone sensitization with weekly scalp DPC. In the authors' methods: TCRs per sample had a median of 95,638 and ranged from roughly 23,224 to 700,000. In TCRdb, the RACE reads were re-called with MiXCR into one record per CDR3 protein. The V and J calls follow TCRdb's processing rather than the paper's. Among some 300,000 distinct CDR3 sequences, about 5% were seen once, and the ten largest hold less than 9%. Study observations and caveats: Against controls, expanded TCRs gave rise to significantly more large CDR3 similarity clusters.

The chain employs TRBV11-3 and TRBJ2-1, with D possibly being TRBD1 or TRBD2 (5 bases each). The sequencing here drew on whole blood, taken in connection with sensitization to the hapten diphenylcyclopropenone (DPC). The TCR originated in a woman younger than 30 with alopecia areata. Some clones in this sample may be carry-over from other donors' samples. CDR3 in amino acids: CASSLRGDSYNEQFF. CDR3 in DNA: TGTGCCAGCAGCTTGAGGGGAGACTCCTACAATGAGCAGTTCTTC.